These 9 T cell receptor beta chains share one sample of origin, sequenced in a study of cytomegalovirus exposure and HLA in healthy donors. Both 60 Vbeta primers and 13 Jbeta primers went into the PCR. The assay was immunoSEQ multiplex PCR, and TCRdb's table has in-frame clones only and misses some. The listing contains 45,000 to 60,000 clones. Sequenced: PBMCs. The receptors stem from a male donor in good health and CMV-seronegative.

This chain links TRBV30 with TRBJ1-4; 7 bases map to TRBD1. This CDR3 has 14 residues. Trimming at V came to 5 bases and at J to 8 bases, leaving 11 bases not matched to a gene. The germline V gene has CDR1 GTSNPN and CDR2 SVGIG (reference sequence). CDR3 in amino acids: CAWSPGTAVEKLFF. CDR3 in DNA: TGTGCCTGGTCCCCCGGGACAGCAGTCGAAAAACTGTTTTTT.

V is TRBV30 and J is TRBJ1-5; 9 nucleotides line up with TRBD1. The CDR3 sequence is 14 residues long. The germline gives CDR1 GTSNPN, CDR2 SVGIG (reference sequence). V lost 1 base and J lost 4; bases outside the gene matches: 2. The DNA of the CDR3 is TGTGCCTGGAGTGGTGACAGGGGGAATCAGCCCCAGCATTTT. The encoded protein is CAWSGDRGNQPQHF.

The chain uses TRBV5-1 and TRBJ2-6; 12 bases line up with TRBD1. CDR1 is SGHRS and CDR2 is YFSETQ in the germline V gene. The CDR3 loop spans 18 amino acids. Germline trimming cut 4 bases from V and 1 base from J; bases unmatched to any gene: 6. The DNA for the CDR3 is TGCGCCAGCAGCCCGGGACAGGGGGCGCCATCTGGGGCCAACGTCCTGACTTTC. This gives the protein CASSPGQGAPSGANVLTF.

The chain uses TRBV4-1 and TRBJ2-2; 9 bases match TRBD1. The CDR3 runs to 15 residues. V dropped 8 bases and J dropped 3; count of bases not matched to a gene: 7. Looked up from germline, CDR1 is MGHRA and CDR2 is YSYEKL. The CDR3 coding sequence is TGCGCCAGCCGGGAGGACAGGGGAGACACCGGGGAGCTGTTTTTT. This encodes CASREDRGDTGELFF.

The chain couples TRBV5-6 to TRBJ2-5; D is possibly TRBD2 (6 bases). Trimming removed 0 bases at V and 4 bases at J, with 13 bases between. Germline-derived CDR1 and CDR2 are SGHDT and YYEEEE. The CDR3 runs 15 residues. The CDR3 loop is CASSLAAGTGETQYF. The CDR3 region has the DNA TGTGCCAGCAGCTTGGCAGCGGGTACGGGAGAGACCCAGTACTTC. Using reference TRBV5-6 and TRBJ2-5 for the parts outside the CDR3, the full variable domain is DAGVTQSPTHLIKTRGQQVTLRCSPKSGHDTVSWYQQALGQGPQFIFQYYEEEERQRGNFPDRFSGHQFPNYSSELNVNALLLGDSALYLCASSLAAGTGETQYFGPGTRLLVL.

Written as DNA, the CDR3 is TGTGCCAGCAGCCCGGGAGGGGGCGGGCCTTACGAGCAGTACTTC. Amino acids: CASSPGGGGPYEQYF. The chain couples TRBV4-2 to TRBJ2-7; possibly TRBD2 for D (8 bases). With 4 bases removed from V and 4 bases from J, the gap between germline ends came to 17 bases. The CDR3 consists of 15 residues. Germline V lookup: CDR1 LGHNA, CDR2 YNFKEQ.

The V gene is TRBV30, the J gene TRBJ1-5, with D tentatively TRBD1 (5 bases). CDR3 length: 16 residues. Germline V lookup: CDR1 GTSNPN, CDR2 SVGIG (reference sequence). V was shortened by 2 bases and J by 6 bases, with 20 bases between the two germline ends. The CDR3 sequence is CAWSTPARERGQPQHF. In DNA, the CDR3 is TGTGCCTGGAGTACCCCTGCCAGGGAACGAGGTCAGCCCCAGCATTTT.

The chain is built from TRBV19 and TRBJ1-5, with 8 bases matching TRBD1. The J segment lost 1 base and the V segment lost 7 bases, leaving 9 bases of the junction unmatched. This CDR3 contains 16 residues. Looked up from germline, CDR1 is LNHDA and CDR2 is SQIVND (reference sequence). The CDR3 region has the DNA TGTGCCAGTACCCTCAGGGGGCAAAGCAGCAATCAGCCCCAGCATTTT. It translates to CASTLRGQSSNQPQHF.

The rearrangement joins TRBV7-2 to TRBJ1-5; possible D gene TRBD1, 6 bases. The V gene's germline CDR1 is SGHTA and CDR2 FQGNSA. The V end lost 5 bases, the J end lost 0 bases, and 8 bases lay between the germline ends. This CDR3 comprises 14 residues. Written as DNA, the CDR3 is TGTGCCAGCAGCCGACAGGCTAGCAATCAGCCCCAGCATTTT. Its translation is CASSRQASNQPQHF.